Listed below are T cell receptor beta chains from one sample, sequenced in a study of blood T cell repertoires in COVID-19. Only in-frame clones appear in the TCRdb table, and some are missing; sequencing was by immunoSEQ multiplex PCR. The sample has about 260,000 clones, about 80% seen once; the top ten hold approximately 4%. The specimen sequenced was PBMCs or T cells enriched from blood (not recorded which). Source of these receptors: a man aged 25 to 40 with acute COVID-19. Both conserved end residues are part of each CDR3. The order of the fields is V gene, D gene, J gene, clone size, CDR3 DNA, CDR3 protein. D genes are given only for firm matches. For some rows the clone size is stated as once, few or many, or as a class when expanded; others skip it.

TRBV7-2	TRBD2	TRBJ2-3	NA	TGTGCCAGCAGCTCCCGGGGCGGGGGGCTCACAGATACGCAGTATTTT	CASSSRGGGLTDTQYF
TRBV3-1/TRBV3-2	TRBD1	TRBJ2-5	NA	TGTGCCAGCAGCCAACGACAGGGTCGGGAGACCCAGTACTTC	CASSQRQGRETQYF
TRBV5-4	TRBD2	TRBJ2-2	NA	TGTGCCAGCCGGGTACGGGAGGGCACCGGGGAGCTGTTTTTT	CASRVREGTGELFF
TRBV5-6	TRBD1	TRBJ2-5	NA	TGTGCCAGCAGCCGTAGGGGACAGACCAGCCAGACCCAGTACTTC	CASSRRGQTSQTQYF
TRBV29-1	NA	TRBJ1-1	NA	TGCAGCGTTGAGCTGGGGGCGCGGACTGAAGCTTTCTTT	CSVELGARTEAFF
TRBV5-1	TRBD2	TRBJ2-1	NA	TGTGCCAGCAGCTTGGCCGGACTAGTTATGACCTACAATGAGCAGTTCTTC	CASSLAGLVMTYNEQFF
TRBV11-3	NA	TRBJ1-1	NA	TGTGCCAGCAGCTTGGGGCTGAGGACGGTCACTGAAGCTTTCTTT	CASSLGLRTVTEAFF
TRBV12-3/TRBV12-4	NA	TRBJ1-1	NA	TGTGCCAGCAGTTTAGCCAGGAACACTGAAGCTTTCTTT	CASSLARNTEAFF
TRBV11-3	NA	TRBJ1-1	NA	TGTGCCAGCAGCCCGACGGGGAGGACTGAAGCTTTCTTT	CASSPTGRTEAFF
TRBV2	TRBD1	TRBJ1-4	NA	TGTGCCAGCAGGCCCGGGACAGGGAGATTAAATGAAAAACTGTTTTTT	CASRPGTGRLNEKLFF
TRBV29-1	TRBD2	TRBJ2-1	few	TGCGTCTGGGAGCGGGAGAACTATGAGCAGTTCTTC	CVWERENYEQFF
TRBV5-1	NA	TRBJ1-2	NA	TGCGCCAGCAGCTTTCAGGTGAATGGTGGCTACACCTTC	CASSFQVNGGYTF
TRBV5-5	NA	TRBJ1-2	NA	TGTGCCAGCAGCTCCTCAGCGGAGACTTATGGCTACACCTTC	CASSSSAETYGYTF
TRBV19	NA	TRBJ2-3	NA	TGTGCCAGTAGTATCGGGAGCCTCACAGATACGCAGTATTTT	CASSIGSLTDTQYF
TRBV19	NA	TRBJ2-1	NA	TGTGCCAGTAGTATGGGGGACACCTCGGAGGAGCAGTTCTTC	CASSMGDTSEEQFF
TRBV5-1	NA	TRBJ1-3	NA	TGCGCCAGCAGCCCATCTCGACAGGCTGGAAACACCATATATTTT	CASSPSRQAGNTIYF
TRBV7-2	TRBD2	TRBJ2-5	NA	TGTGCCAGCAGCTTAGCGCTGGGGGGGGGACTAGAGACCCAGTACTTC	CASSLALGGGLETQYF
TRBV7-9	TRBD1	TRBJ1-2	NA	TGTGCCAGCAGCTCGATACGGCGGACAGGGGGCGGCTATGGCTACACCTTC	CASSSIRRTGGGYGYTF
TRBV24-1	TRBD2	TRBJ2-5	NA	TGTGCCACCAGTGATCAGAGCGGGGCCGAGACCCAGTACTTC	CATSDQSGAETQYF
TRBV6-2/TRBV6-3	NA	TRBJ2-1	NA	TGTGCCAGCAGTTATCCTCGCGGGACGAGCCCCAGTGAGCAGTTCTTC	CASSYPRGTSPSEQFF
TRBV6-1	NA	TRBJ2-1	NA	TGTGCCAGCAGTGAGGACCAGGGTTACAATGAGCAGTTCTTC	CASSEDQGYNEQFF
TRBV7-3	NA	TRBJ2-2	once	TGTGCCAGCAGCTTACAGGAGGCCGGGGAGCTGTTTTTT	CASSLQEAGELFF
TRBV29-1	TRBD1	TRBJ1-2	NA	TGCAGCGTGGGGGACAGGGGGGGCCTGGACTACACCTTC	CSVGDRGGLDYTF
TRBV6-5	NA	TRBJ2-1	NA	TGTGCCAGCAACCAGGGCCCTAGGTATGAGCAGTTCTTC	CASNQGPRYEQFF
TRBV29-1	TRBD1	TRBJ2-3	NA	TGCAGTAATATAAGGGGGCCAGATACGCAGTATTTT	CSNIRGPDTQYF
TRBV6-5	NA	TRBJ2-6	NA	TGTGCCAGCAGAAAGGACAGCTCTGGGGCCAACGTCCTGACTTTC	CASRKDSSGANVLTF
TRBV5-1	NA	TRBJ1-5	NA	TGTGCCAGCAGCTTGGGTCCCCTCAATCAGCCCCAGCATTTT	CASSLGPLNQPQHF
TRBV5-1	NA	TRBJ2-5	NA	TGCGCCAGCAGCCTCGGACAGTCACAAGAGACCCAGTACTTC	CASSLGQSQETQYF
TRBV7-9	NA	TRBJ2-2	NA	TGTGCCAGCAGCTTATTCGGGGCCGGGGAGCTGTTTTTT	CASSLFGAGELFF
TRBV18	NA	TRBJ1-1	NA	TGTGCCAGCTCAACGACTGAGAACACTGAAGCTTTCTTT	CASSTTENTEAFF
TRBV18	NA	TRBJ1-1	once	TGTGCCAGCTCACCCCAGGGTTTCACTGAAGCTTTCTTT	CASSPQGFTEAFF
TRBV29-1	TRBD2	TRBJ2-1	NA	TGCAGCGCCGGACTAGCGGAGCAGTTCTTC	CSAGLAEQFF
TRBV29-1	TRBD1	TRBJ1-1	NA	TGCAGCGTTCACGACAGGGTGAACACTGAAGCTTTCTTT	CSVHDRVNTEAFF
TRBV7-9	NA	TRBJ2-1	NA	TGTGCCAGCAGAGAGGGCAATGAGCAGTTCTTC	CASREGNEQFF
TRBV28	NA	TRBJ2-6	NA	TGTGCCAGCAAGGTCTCAGGGGCTGGGGCCAACGTCCTGACTTTC	CASKVSGAGANVLTF
TRBV11-3	NA	TRBJ1-4	NA	TGTGCCAGCACACGGGAATTTCGGAGTGAAAAACTGTTTTTT	CASTREFRSEKLFF
TRBV6-5	NA	TRBJ1-4	NA	TGTGCCAGCAGTTACTCGTTCCGGGGGGAAAAACTGTTTTTT	CASSYSFRGEKLFF
TRBV6-5	TRBD1	TRBJ1-3	NA	TGTGCCAGCAGTTCTCGGACAGGGCGGCCTGGAAACACCATATATTTT	CASSSRTGRPGNTIYF
TRBV6-5	TRBD1	TRBJ1-1	NA	TGTGCCAGCAGACGGACAGGGCAGCACACTGAAGCTTTCTTT	CASRRTGQHTEAFF
TRBV14	NA	TRBJ1-6	NA	TGTGCCAGCAGCCAAGTGCGTTCACCCCTCCACTTT	CASSQVRSPLHF
TRBV13	NA	TRBJ1-1	NA	TGTGCCAGCAGACTCGGAAACAGGGCCTACACTGAAGCTTTCTTT	CASRLGNRAYTEAFF
TRBV7-2	TRBD2	TRBJ2-2	NA	TGTGCCAGGGAGGGAGGGTACACCGGGGAGCTGTTTTTT	CAREGGYTGELFF
TRBV7-2	NA	TRBJ2-4	few	TGTGCCAGCAGCTTAGGACAGGCACAAAACATTCAGTACTTC	CASSLGQAQNIQYF
TRBV6-4	NA	TRBJ2-1	NA	TGTGCCAGCCGGCGGGACTCCTCCTACAATGAGCAGTTCTTC	CASRRDSSYNEQFF
TRBV6-4	TRBD1	TRBJ2-3	few	TGTGCCAGCAGTGACCTGCCGGGACAGGGTCACGATACGCAGTATTTT	CASSDLPGQGHDTQYF
TRBV6-5	NA	TRBJ1-6	NA	TGTGCCAGCAGGCGGACAGTCTATAATTCACCCCTCCACTTT	CASRRTVYNSPLHF
TRBV28	TRBD2	TRBJ2-3	NA	TGTGCCAGCAGTACCGGACTAGCGGGGGGGCTGGTCACAGATACGCAGTATTTT	CASSTGLAGGLVTDTQYF
TRBV11-3	TRBD1	TRBJ1-1	few	TGTGCCAGCAGCTTGACAGGGGTTAACACTGAAGCTTTCTTT	CASSLTGVNTEAFF
TRBV6-6	TRBD1	TRBJ2-2	NA	TGTGCCAGCAGTACGGACAGGTCGAACACCGGGGAGCTGTTTTTT	CASSTDRSNTGELFF
TRBV7-9	NA	TRBJ2-1	once	TGTGCCACCAGAGGGGAAGGCGGGTTCTTC	CATRGEGGFF
TRBV6-2/TRBV6-3	TRBD1	TRBJ1-1	few	TGTGCCAGCAGTGATTACAGGGGCAAGAACACTGAAGCTTTCTTT	CASSDYRGKNTEAFF
TRBV7-2	NA	TRBJ1-2	few	TGTGCCAGCAGCTTAGGGGGTACGGACAGCTATGGCTACACCTTC	CASSLGGTDSYGYTF
TRBV7-2	TRBD2	TRBJ2-1	NA	TGTGCCAGCAGCCGGGGCGCTAGCGGGAGTCAGGGTGAGCAGTTCTTC	CASSRGASGSQGEQFF
TRBV2	NA	TRBJ1-4	NA	TGTGCCAGCAGTGAAGGTTGGGTCTCGGGGAAACTGTTTTTT	CASSEGWVSGKLFF
TRBV6-2/TRBV6-3	TRBD2	TRBJ2-1	many	TGTGCCAGCAGTCTTAGCGCCGGGACTAGCGAAGCAAATGAGCAGTTCTTC	CASSLSAGTSEANEQFF
TRBV11-2	NA	TRBJ1-1	NA	TGTGCCAGCAGCTTAACAGGGCCCGCTGAAGCTTTCTTT	CASSLTGPAEAFF